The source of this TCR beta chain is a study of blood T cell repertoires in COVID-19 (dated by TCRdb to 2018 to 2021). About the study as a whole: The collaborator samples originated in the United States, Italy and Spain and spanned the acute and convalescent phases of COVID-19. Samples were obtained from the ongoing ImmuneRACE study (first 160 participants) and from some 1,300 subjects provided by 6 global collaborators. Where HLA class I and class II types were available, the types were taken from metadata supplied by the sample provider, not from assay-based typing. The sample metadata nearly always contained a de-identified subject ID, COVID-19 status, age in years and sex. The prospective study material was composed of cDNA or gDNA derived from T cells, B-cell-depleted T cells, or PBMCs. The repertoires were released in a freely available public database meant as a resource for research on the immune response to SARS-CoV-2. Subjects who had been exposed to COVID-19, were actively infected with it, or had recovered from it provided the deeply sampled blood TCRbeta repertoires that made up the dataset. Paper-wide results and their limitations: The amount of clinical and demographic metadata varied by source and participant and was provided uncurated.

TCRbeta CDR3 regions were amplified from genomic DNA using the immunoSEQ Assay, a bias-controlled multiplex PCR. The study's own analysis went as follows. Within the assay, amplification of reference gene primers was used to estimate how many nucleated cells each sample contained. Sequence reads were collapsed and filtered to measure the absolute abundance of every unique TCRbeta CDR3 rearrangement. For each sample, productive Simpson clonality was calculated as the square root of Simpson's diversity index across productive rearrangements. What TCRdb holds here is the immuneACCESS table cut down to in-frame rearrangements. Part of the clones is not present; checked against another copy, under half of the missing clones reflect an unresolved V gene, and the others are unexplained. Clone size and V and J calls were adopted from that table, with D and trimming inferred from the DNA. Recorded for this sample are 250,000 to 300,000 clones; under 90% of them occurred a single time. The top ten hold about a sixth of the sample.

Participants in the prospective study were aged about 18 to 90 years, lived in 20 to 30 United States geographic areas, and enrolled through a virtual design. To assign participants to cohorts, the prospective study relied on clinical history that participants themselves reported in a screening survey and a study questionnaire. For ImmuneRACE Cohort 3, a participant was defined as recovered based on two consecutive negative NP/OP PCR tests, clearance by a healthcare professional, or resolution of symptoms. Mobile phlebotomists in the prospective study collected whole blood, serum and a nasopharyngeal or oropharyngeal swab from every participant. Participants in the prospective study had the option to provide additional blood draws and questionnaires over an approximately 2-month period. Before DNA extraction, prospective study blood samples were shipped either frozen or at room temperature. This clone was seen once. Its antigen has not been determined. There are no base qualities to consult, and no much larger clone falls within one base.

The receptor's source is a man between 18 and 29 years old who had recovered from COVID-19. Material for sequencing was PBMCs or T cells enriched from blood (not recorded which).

CDR3 loop: CASSSAGSYGYTF. The bases are TGTGCCAGCAGCTCAGCCGGGTCATATGGCTACACCTTC. This chain is built from TRBV7-3 and TRBJ1-2, with no reliable assignment of the D segment. V drops 4 bases and J drops 5 bases, leaving 11 bases in between. CDR1 and CDR2 are drawn from the germline V gene: SGHTA, FQGTGA. Including cysteine and phenylalanine, the CDR3 has 13 amino acids. CDR3 DNA is the only sequence kept; it has 39 bases, read in frame from the first base.